This T cell receptor beta chain was sequenced in a study of blood T cell repertoires in COVID-19. The wider study: The study drew acute and convalescent COVID-19 samples from the United States, Italy and Spain. In each case, the material was cDNA or gDNA derived from T cells, B-cell-depleted T cells, or PBMCs.

Trimming removed 3 bases at V and 1 base at J, with 9 bases between. This CDR3 comprises 14 residues. CDR1 and CDR2 (germline): SEHNR, FQNEAQ (reference sequence). Seattle enrolled patients during active infection and tracked them longitudinally. Original handling: Amplified reference gene primers provided the basis for estimating nucleated cell counts. Assay used: immunoSEQ multiplex PCR; TCRdb lists only in-frame clones, some missing. The D gene and trimming were derived from the DNA, and the V and J assignments and clone size from that table. The sample shows over 150,000 clones, around 82% of them seen only once.

The sequenced sample consisted of peripheral blood. This rearrangement joins TRBV7-9 to TRBJ1-1; D is uncertain. The clonotype comes from a man aged 60-69 years with COVID-19, enrolled during active disease. The chain's CDR3 is CASSFDFKNTEAFF. CDR3 sequence (DNA): TGTGCCAGCAGCTTCGACTTTAAGAACACTGAAGCTTTCTTT. Together with reference TRBV7-9 and TRBJ1-1, the CDR3 gives the full variable domain: DTGVSQNPRHKITKRGQNVTFRCDPISEHNRLYWYRQTLGQGPEFLTYFQNEAQLEKSRLLSDRFSAERPKGSFSTLEIQRTEQGDSAMYLCASSFDFKNTEAFFGQGTRLTVV.